These T cell receptor beta chains were read from a single sample in a study of T cells expressing NK-cell markers. TCRdb reworked the 5' RACE reads into one entry per CDR3 protein, no DNA. This sample contains some 460,000 distinct CDR3 sequences. Sequencing used blood T cells: a sorted CD56 or NKG2C T cell subset, CD4+ or CD8+ T cells, or bulk PBMC T cells (not recorded which). The receptor source for this set is a woman in her fifties or sixties in good health. Each CDR3 is given with its conserved first and last residue.

J,V,CDR3
TRBJ2-2,TRBV24-1,CATRAARFSGELFF
TRBJ2-5,TRBV10-3,CASRDIGETQYF
TRBJ2-7,TRBV27,CASSHGLDSSYEQYF
TRBJ1-4,TRBV25-1,CASSEYRAINEKLFF
TRBJ1-2,TRBV29-1,CSVEAPTPYGYTF
TRBJ1-5,TRBV5-1,CASSFRDSSNQPQHF
TRBJ2-1,TRBV12-3/TRBV12-4,CASTRTFNEQFF
TRBJ2-2,TRBV5-6,CASSLGQGAYGSTGELFF
TRBJ1-2,TRBV7-8,CASSLARAGISYGYTF
TRBJ2-5,TRBV7-2,CASSLVAGDRGETQYF
TRBJ2-7,TRBV5-1,CASSLRSGFTYEQYF
TRBJ2-2,TRBV12-3/TRBV12-4,CASVTRQPASTGTRTGELFF
TRBJ2-7,TRBV30,CTLVVANTPSEQYF
TRBJ2-1,TRBV11-3,CASSPDVPGFREQFF
TRBJ2-5,TRBV11-2,CASSPWTGPGQETQYF
TRBJ2-3,TRBV2,CASTKREDTDTQYF
TRBJ2-2,TRBV6-2/TRBV6-3,CASSYSLGVGLFF
TRBJ2-2,TRBV18,CASLRTSGSAGELFF
TRBJ1-3,TRBV6-5,CASSYSVGGNTIYF
TRBJ1-2,TRBV12-3/TRBV12-4,CASAGASYYGYTF
TRBJ1-5,TRBV3-1,CASSPGVGPNQPQHF
TRBJ2-2,TRBV5-1,CASSLALGHGELFF
TRBJ2-2,TRBV24-1,CATSDRLVTGELFF
TRBJ2-5,TRBV6-5,CASSYAPTSTGEQTQYF
TRBJ1-6,TRBV12-3/TRBV12-4,CASTLGGSSPLHF
TRBJ2-3,TRBV10-3,CAISSAGGPSDTQYF
TRBJ2-3,TRBV27,CASSFGLAGPSDTQYF
TRBJ1-2,TRBV5-1,CASRTPGQGMDGYTF
TRBJ1-5,TRBV12-3/TRBV12-4,CASSSTAPNQPQHF